The source of this T cell receptor beta chain is a study of Tregs in tolerant kidney transplant recipients. Findings and caveats of the study: Tolerant patients' donor-specific Tregs expanded beyond overall Tregs, suggesting antigen-driven growth.

This table comes from immunoSEQ multiplex PCR, and its TCRdb copy is limited to in-frame clones, with some not included. The repertoire holds about 64,000 clones, approximately 87% seen once, with around 4% in the top ten. Concerning this clone itself: The antigen is not known.

Related graft donors supplied nonmyeloablative bone marrow transplants, and mixed chimerism was transient. Unstimulated regulatory T cells (CD4+CD25+CD127-), CD4+CD25- non-regulatory cells, CD4 and CD8 cells were FACS-sorted from thawed PBMCs. Unmatched junction bases numbered 8, after V lost 4 bases and J lost 4 bases. This CDR3 has 15 residues. Germline CDR1 SGHDT, CDR2 YYEEEE. This sequence joins TRBV5-6 and TRBJ2-3; 8 bases match TRBD1. The sequenced sample was CD4+ T cells from blood (PBMCs), obtained 6 months after the transplant. This clonotype was obtained from a human patient who received a combined kidney and bone marrow transplant. Some of the T cells may derive from the graft donor. This CDR3 is CASSTYGQGADTQYF. The CDR3, as DNA: TGTGCCAGCAGCACGTACGGACAGGGAGCAGATACGCAGTATTTT. Based on the CDR3 plus reference TRBV5-6 and TRBJ2-3, the full variable domain is DAGVTQSPTHLIKTRGQQVTLRCSPKSGHDTVSWYQQALGQGPQFIFQYYEEEERQRGNFPDRFSGHQFPNYSSELNVNALLLGDSALYLCASSTYGQGADTQYFGPGTRLTVL.